These T cell receptor beta chains were read from a single sample in a study of blood T cell repertoires in COVID-19. Repertoires were generated with immunoSEQ multiplex PCR, while TCRdb's copy carries only in-frame clones and drops some. The repertoire holds hundreds of thousands of clones, with roughly 90% as singletons. Sequenced: peripheral blood. The receptors shown here come from a woman in her thirties with active or convalescent COVID-19. CDR3s include the opening cysteine and the closing phenylalanine or tryptophan. A D gene is named only where the DNA matches it firmly. Expanded clones get a size class; other rows say once, few or many, or leave the size out.

size,D,V,J,length,DNA,CDR3
.,.,TRBV14,TRBJ2-7,15,TGTGCCAGCAGCCCAGCGCATGGGTATCCCCACGAGCAGTACTTC,CASSPAHGYPHEQYF
.,.,TRBV5-1,TRBJ1-6,15,TGCGCCAGCAGCCCCCGGCAGGGCGATAATTCACCCCTCCACTTT,CASSPRQGDNSPLHF
.,TRBD1,TRBV19,TRBJ2-2,13,TGTGCCACCATGACAGGGCGCACCGGGGAGCTGTTTTTT,CATMTGRTGELFF
.,.,TRBV10-2,TRBJ2-3,13,TGCGCCAGCAGTGAGTATAGTCCGGGTACGCAGTATTTT,CASSEYSPGTQYF
.,.,TRBV12-3/TRBV12-4,TRBJ1-1,13,TGTGCCAGCAGTTTAGGACGGGACACAGAAGCTTTCTTT,CASSLGRDTEAFF
.,.,TRBV7-7,TRBJ2-2,13,TGTGCCAGCAGCTTCTTGAACACCGGGGAGCTGTTTTTT,CASSFLNTGELFF
.,TRBD2,TRBV2,TRBJ2-7,21,TGTGCCACCCACAGACCCGCCGGGGGGGGTGAGGCACTTACTAGCGGGGTCGCGCAGTACTTC,CATHRPAGGGEALTSGVAQYF
.,TRBD1,TRBV5-5,TRBJ1-5,14,TGTGCCAGCAGCTTTACAGGGGGGAGTCAGCCCCAGCATTTT,CASSFTGGSQPQHF
.,TRBD1,TRBV4-1,TRBJ2-7,16,TGCGCCAGCAGCCGCCTTCCCGGACAGGGGGCTCAAGAGCAGTACTTC,CASSRLPGQGAQEQYF
.,TRBD1,TRBV15,TRBJ2-3,14,TGTGCCACCAGCTTAGACAGGGCCTCCGATACGCAGTATTTT,CATSLDRASDTQYF
.,TRBD1,TRBV5-8,TRBJ1-6,14,TGTGCCAGCAGCGAGGACAGGGCTAATTCACCCCTCCACTTT,CASSEDRANSPLHF
.,TRBD1,TRBV5-1,TRBJ2-1,18,TGCGCCAGCAGCTTGGCGGGACAGGGGAGCAGGACCTACAATGAGCAGTTCTTC,CASSLAGQGSRTYNEQFF
.,.,TRBV2,TRBJ1-4,13,TGTGCCAGCATGCAGACAACTAATGAAAAACTGTTTTTT,CASMQTTNEKLFF
.,.,TRBV6-5,TRBJ2-2,15,TGTGCCAGCAGTTATGGGACACCTTCGAACGGGGAGCTGTTTTTT,CASSYGTPSNGELFF
.,TRBD2,TRBV9,TRBJ2-1,12,TGTGCCAGCGGACTAGGAGCGGTTGAGCAGTTCTTC,CASGLGAVEQFF
.,TRBD1,TRBV5-1,TRBJ2-2,17,TGCGCCAGCAGCGACGTAACAGGGGCCCGTACCCCCGGGGAGCTGTTTTTT,CASSDVTGARTPGELFF
.,.,TRBV5-4,TRBJ2-2,16,TGTGCCAGCTCGGAGGAGGGACCCAGGAACACCGGGGAGCTGTTTTTT,CASSEEGPRNTGELFF
.,.,TRBV12-3/TRBV12-4,TRBJ1-2,11,TGTGCCACCAGGGACATTTATGGCTACACCTTC,CATRDIYGYTF
.,.,TRBV4-1,TRBJ1-1,15,TGCGCCAGCAGCCAAGCAAAGGACAAGAACACTGAAGCTTTCTTT,CASSQAKDKNTEAFF
.,TRBD1,TRBV19,TRBJ1-2,16,TGTGCCAGTAGTATAGTCGAGACAGGGGGGAACTATGGCTACACCTTC,CASSIVETGGNYGYTF
once,TRBD1,TRBV11-2,TRBJ1-4,18,TGTGCCAGCAGCACCCGACAGGGGCCCCTTGCAACTAATGAAAAACTGTTTTTT,CASSTRQGPLATNEKLFF
.,.,TRBV19,TRBJ2-1,15,TGTGCCAGTAGTAAAAAGACTAGCTCCTACAATGAGCAGTTCTTC,CASSKKTSSYNEQFF
.,TRBD2,TRBV6-5,TRBJ2-1,15,TGTGCCAGCAAGCTAGCGGGGGGGCCTTACAATGAGCAGTTCTTC,CASKLAGGPYNEQFF
.,.,TRBV7-2,TRBJ2-7,13,TGTGCCAGCAGGCCCGGACAGTCCTACGAGCAGTACTTC,CASRPGQSYEQYF
.,.,TRBV6-6,TRBJ1-2,14,TGTGCCAGCAGCTCCTTGGGGCTAGACTATGGCTACACCTTC,CASSSLGLDYGYTF
.,TRBD1,TRBV11-2,TRBJ1-6,15,TGTGCCAGCAGCTTATCCAGGGGGAATATTTCACCCCTCCACTTT,CASSLSRGNISPLHF
.,TRBD2,TRBV27,TRBJ2-3,17,TGTGCCAGCAGTTTATGGGCTAGCGGTTCTAGCACAGATACGCAGTATTTT,CASSLWASGSSTDTQYF
.,.,TRBV10-2,TRBJ1-3,14,TGCGCCAGTAGACAGCCCTCCTCTGGAAACACCATATATTTT,CASRQPSSGNTIYF
.,TRBD1,TRBV4-1,TRBJ1-5,16,TGCGCCAGCAGCCGGAGTACAGGGGATAGCAATCAGCCCCAGCATTTT,CASSRSTGDSNQPQHF
.,.,TRBV6-5,TRBJ2-3,13,TGTGCCAGCAGCTTAACAGGGTCAGATACGCAGTATTTT,CASSLTGSDTQYF
.,.,TRBV5-1,TRBJ1-1,15,TGCGCCAGCAGTTTTACGACAGCTACGAACACTGAAGCTTTCTTT,CASSFTTATNTEAFF
.,.,TRBV2,TRBJ2-3,16,TGTGCCAGCAGTTCCGCAGGGTCCCCGGGCACAGATACGCAGTATTTT,CASSSAGSPGTDTQYF
.,.,TRBV19,TRBJ1-2,14,TGTGCCAGTAGTAACCCCCCGCACTTTTGGGGCTACACCTTC,CASSNPPHFWGYTF
.,.,TRBV6-5,TRBJ2-5,11,TGTGCCAGCAGCCCCGGAGAGACCCAGTACTTC,CASSPGETQYF
.,TRBD2,TRBV3-1/TRBV3-2,TRBJ2-3,17,TGTGCCAGCAGCCATGCCCTCGGGACTAGCGGCACAGATACGCAGTATTTT,CASSHALGTSGTDTQYF
.,TRBD2,TRBV5-4,TRBJ2-3,15,TGTGCCAGCAGCTTTGGCGGGGGGGCCACAGATACGCAGTATTTT,CASSFGGGATDTQYF
few,.,TRBV5-1,TRBJ1-1,14,TGCGCCAGCAGCTTGGACAGTCTGAACACTGAAGCTTTCTTT,CASSLDSLNTEAFF
.,TRBD1,TRBV4-1,TRBJ2-1,22,TGCGCCAGCAGCCGGGCTCGAGAGAGGGACAGGGTGATCCCGGGCTCCTACAATGAGCAGTTCTTC,CASSRARERDRVIPGSYNEQFF
.,.,TRBV29-1,TRBJ1-1,15,TGCAGCGTTGAATTTTGGGGAGCTAGCAACACTGAAGCTTTCTTT,CSVEFWGASNTEAFF
.,.,TRBV6-2/TRBV6-3,TRBJ1-1,21,TGTGCCAGCAGTTACTCACCGGTTACTTTTTACGGGGGACGGCTGAACACTGAAGCTTTCTTT,CASSYSPVTFYGGRLNTEAFF
once,TRBD1,TRBV4-1,TRBJ1-5,16,TGCGCCAGCAGCCAAGACCCCGGGACAGGGTATCAGCCCCAGCATTTT,CASSQDPGTGYQPQHF
.,.,TRBV5-1,TRBJ2-3,12,TGCGCCAGCACCGGAGCCACAGATACGCAGTATTTT,CASTGATDTQYF
.,TRBD1,TRBV10-3,TRBJ1-2,15,TGTGCCATCAGTGCACAGGGGCCATCTAACTATGGCTACACCTTC,CAISAQGPSNYGYTF
once,.,TRBV14,TRBJ2-2,12,TGTGCCAGCAGCCAAGCAACCGGGGAGCTGTTTTTT,CASSQATGELFF
few,.,TRBV6-5,TRBJ1-4,13,TGTGCCAGCAGGAGGGAAGTGAATGAAAAACTGTTTTTT,CASRREVNEKLFF
once,.,TRBV5-6,TRBJ2-7,13,TGTGCCAGCAGCCGCCCTCAGGGCTCCGGGCAGTACTTC,CASSRPQGSGQYF
.,TRBD1,TRBV5-4,TRBJ1-3,17,TGTGCCAGCAGCTTGGGGACAGGGAGTTTAGGTGGAAACACCATATATTTT,CASSLGTGSLGGNTIYF
once,TRBD2,TRBV10-3,TRBJ2-3,16,TGTGCCATCAGGATGGGACTAGCGGGAGGAGCGGATACGCAGTATTTT,CAIRMGLAGGADTQYF
.,.,TRBV29-1,TRBJ1-1,15,TGCAGCGTTGAAGATCGACAGACCCCCCGCGCTGAAGCTTTCTTT,CSVEDRQTPRAEAFF
.,.,TRBV10-2,TRBJ2-7,13,TGCGCCAGCAGGGTACAGGGGGGGTACGAGCAGTACTTC,CASRVQGGYEQYF
.,TRBD2,TRBV27,TRBJ2-1,14,TGTGCCAGCAGTTTACCCGGGACTAGCGATGAGCAGTTCTTC,CASSLPGTSDEQFF
.,TRBD2,TRBV7-9,TRBJ2-3,14,TGTGCCAGCAGCACCCTAGCGGGAGTGGGGACGCAGTATTTT,CASSTLAGVGTQYF
.,.,TRBV5-1,TRBJ1-4,16,TGCGCCAGCAGCTTACCACAGGGATCCACTAATGAAAAACTGTTTTTT,CASSLPQGSTNEKLFF
.,.,TRBV19,TRBJ1-1,13,TGTGCCAGTAGTACACCAGGGAAGGCTGAAGCTTTCTTT,CASSTPGKAEAFF
.,.,TRBV4-1,TRBJ2-3,13,TGCGCCAGCAGCAGACAGGCCCCAGATACGCAGTATTTT,CASSRQAPDTQYF
few,TRBD2,TRBV4-1,TRBJ2-7,15,TGCGCCAGCAGCCAAGATTCGGGGGGTTTTTACGAGCAGTACTTC,CASSQDSGGFYEQYF
.,TRBD1,TRBV5-1,TRBJ2-7,16,TGCGCCAGCAGCTTGGCTACCGGGACAGGCGGTCATACGGGGTACTTC,CASSLATGTGGHTGYF
.,.,TRBV4-2,TRBJ1-1,12,TGTGCCAGCACCCTTGTTCAGGGTGAAGCTTTCTTT,CASTLVQGEAFF
.,.,TRBV3-1/TRBV3-2,TRBJ2-5,16,TGTGCCAGCAGCCAAGGTTTAGGGGGGGGCTTGGAGACCCAGTACTTC,CASSQGLGGGLETQYF
.,.,TRBV4-1,TRBJ1-3,16,TGCGCCAGCAGCCAAAGTACAGGGCTCTCTGGAAACACCATATATTTT,CASSQSTGLSGNTIYF